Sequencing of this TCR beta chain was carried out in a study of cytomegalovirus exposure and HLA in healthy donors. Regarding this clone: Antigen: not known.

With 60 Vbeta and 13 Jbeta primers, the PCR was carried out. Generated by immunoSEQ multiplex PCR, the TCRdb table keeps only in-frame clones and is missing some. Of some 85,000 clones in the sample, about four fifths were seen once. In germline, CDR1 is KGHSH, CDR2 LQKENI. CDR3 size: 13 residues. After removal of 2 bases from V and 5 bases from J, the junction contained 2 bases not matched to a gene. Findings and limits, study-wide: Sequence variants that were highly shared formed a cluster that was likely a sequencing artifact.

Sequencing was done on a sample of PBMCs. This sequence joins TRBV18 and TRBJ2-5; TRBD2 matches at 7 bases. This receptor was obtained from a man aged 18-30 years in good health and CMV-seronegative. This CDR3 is CASSPSGRETQYF. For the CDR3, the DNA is TGTGCCAGCTCACCATCCGGGAGGGAGACCCAGTACTTC.